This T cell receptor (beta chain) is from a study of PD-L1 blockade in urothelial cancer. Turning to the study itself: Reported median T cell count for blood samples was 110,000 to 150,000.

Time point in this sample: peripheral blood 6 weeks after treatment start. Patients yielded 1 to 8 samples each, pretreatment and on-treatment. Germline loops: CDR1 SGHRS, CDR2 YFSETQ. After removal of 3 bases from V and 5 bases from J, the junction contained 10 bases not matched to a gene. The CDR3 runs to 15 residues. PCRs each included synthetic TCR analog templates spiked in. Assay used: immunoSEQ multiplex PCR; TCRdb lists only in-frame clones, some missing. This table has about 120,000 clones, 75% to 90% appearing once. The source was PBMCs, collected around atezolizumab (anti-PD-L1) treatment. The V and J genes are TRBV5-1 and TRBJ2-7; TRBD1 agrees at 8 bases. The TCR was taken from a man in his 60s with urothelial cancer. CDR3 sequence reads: CASSSSRDRHNEQYF. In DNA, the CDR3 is TGCGCCAGCAGCTCCAGTAGGGACAGGCACAACGAGCAGTACTTC.